This passage covers 26 T cell receptor beta chains from one sample sequenced in a study of CD8 T cells in Susac syndrome. The RNA input was 0.5 to 1 ug, and it was reverse transcribed with random hexamers. Each CDR3 protein is one row after TCRdb ran MiXCR on the immunoSEQ multiplex PCR reads. Here the sample spans some 150,000 distinct CDR3 sequences, around 94% being singletons. Input material: CD4+ T cells from PBMCs. The receptors originated from a human donor in good health.

The chain has TRBV28 and TRBJ1-4; no reliable D call. Per the germline V gene, CDR1 is MDHEN and CDR2 is SYDVKM. V was cut by 6 bases and J by 3 bases, with 11 bases left in between. CDR3 length: 14 amino acids. CDR3 nucleotides: TGTGCCAGCAGATCCGGCACAGCTAATGAAAAACTGTTTTTT. Translation: CASRSGTANEKLFF.

The chain has TRBV7-6 and TRBJ1-4; no clear D. CDR1 and CDR2 from the germline V gene are SGHVS and FNYEAQ. Trimming pared 6 bases from V and 6 bases from J, leaving 8 bases between. The CDR3 length is 12 residues. CDR3 in amino acids: CASSRLDEKLFF. The CDR3 nucleotides are TGTGCCAGCAGTAGGCTGGATGAAAAACTGTTTTTT. Full variable domain (rest looked up from reference TRBV7-6 and TRBJ1-4): GAGVSQSPRYKVTKRGQDVALRCDPISGHVSLYWYRQALGQGPEFLTYFNYEAQQDKSGLPNDRFSAERPEGSISTLTIQRTEQRDSAMYRCASSRLDEKLFFGSGTQLSVL.

The V call is TRBV24-1, the J call TRBJ2-7, with a tentative D call TRBD2 (6 bases). Looked up from germline, CDR1 is KGHDR and CDR2 is SFDVKD. V was clipped by 4 bases and J by 1 base, with 25 bases between them. The CDR3 is 19 amino acids. The CDR3 region has the DNA TGTGCCACCAGTGACTGTTCGGCCTTCTTTGCGGGAAATTCCTACGAGCAGTACTTC. Protein: CATSDCSAFFAGNSYEQYF.

The rearrangement uses TRBV27 and TRBJ2-2; no clear D. The CDR3 is made up of 16 amino acids. V lost 4 bases and J lost 0, with 12 bases in between. Germline-derived CDR1 and CDR2 are MNHEY and SMNVEV (reference sequence). CDR3 protein: CASSYYKGSNTGELFF. The CDR3 nucleotides read TGTGCCAGCAGTTATTACAAGGGTTCGAACACCGGGGAGCTGTTTTTT.

The chain is built from TRBV11-2 and TRBJ2-4; D is possibly TRBD1 or TRBD2 (5 bases each). The length of the CDR3 is 12 residues. The germline gives CDR1 SGHAT, CDR2 FQNNGV. V was pared by 2 bases and J by 8 bases, with 7 bases between. The CDR3 spells CASSLQGDIQYF. CDR3 nucleotide sequence: TGTGCCAGCAGCTTACAGGGAGACATTCAGTACTTC.

This sequence joins TRBV19 and TRBJ2-4; weak D call: TRBD2 (6 bases). The CDR3 length is 13 residues. Per germline, CDR1 LNHDA and CDR2 SQIVND (reference sequence). V lost 2 bases and J 6 bases, leaving 8 bases between the germline ends. CDR3 nucleotides: TGTGCCAGTAGTATACCGGGGGTAAACATTCAGTACTTC. This codes for CASSIPGVNIQYF.

The chain couples TRBV5-1 to TRBJ2-6; D remains unclear. Trimming shortened V by 4 bases and J by 0 bases, and 8 bases separated the two germline ends. This CDR3 comprises 15 residues. Germline-derived CDR1 and CDR2 are SGHRS and YFSETQ. For the CDR3, the DNA is TGCGCCAGCAGCCCTCCCGGCTCTGGGGCCAACGTCCTGACTTTC. It codes for CASSPPGSGANVLTF.

The chain has TRBV7-2 and TRBJ1-2, with D tentatively TRBD1 (6 bases). The CDR3 extends over 13 amino acids. Germline V CDR1 and CDR2: SGHTA, FQGNSA. Trimming shortened V by 2 bases and J by 3 bases, and 7 bases separated the two germline ends. Here the CDR3 DNA reads TGTGCCAGCAGCTTAAGACAGGACTATGGCTACACCTTC. Translated: CASSLRQDYGYTF.

The gene calls are TRBV5-4 and TRBJ2-3; D is uncertain. Germline CDR1 SGHNT, CDR2 YYREEE (reference sequence). This CDR3 comprises 14 residues. Trimming cost V 1 base and J 1 base, with 7 bases left between them. CDR3 residues: CASSLTAGTDTQYF. The DNA of the CDR3 is TGTGCCAGCAGCTTGACCGCGGGCACAGATACGCAGTATTTT.

The chain links TRBV24-1 to TRBJ2-3; TRBD2 is a possible D gene (6 bases). V dropped 4 bases and J dropped 4 bases, with 17 bases sitting between them. The CDR3 length is 16 residues. CDR1 and CDR2 (germline): KGHDR, SFDVKD. The DNA of the CDR3 is TGTGCCACCAGTGAACAAACTAGCCCCCCCCCAGATACGCAGTATTTT. Amino acid sequence: CATSEQTSPPPDTQYF.

This clonotype has a single count. The rearrangement uses TRBV20-1 and TRBJ1-1, with unresolved D. The CDR3 contains 14 residues. Trimming pared 0 bases from V and 2 bases from J, leaving 10 bases between. Looked up from germline, CDR1 is DFQATT and CDR2 is SNEGSKA (reference sequence). For the CDR3, the DNA is TGCAGTGCTAGAGATTTGAGGACTAACACTGAAGCTTTCTTT. Protein product: CSARDLRTNTEAFF.

V and J are TRBV27 and TRBJ2-3; 14 bases fit TRBD2. The CDR3 is 19 residues long. The germline CDR1 and CDR2 sequences are MNHEY and SMNVEV (reference sequence). The junction had 20 bases not matched to a gene; V was cut back by 10 bases and J by 5 bases. The CDR3 reads CATRKISTSGRADEDTQYF. The CDR3 DNA reads TGTGCCACCCGGAAAATCTCGACTAGCGGGAGGGCCGATGAAGATACGCAGTATTTT.

V gene TRBV2 combines with J gene TRBJ2-3, with D possibly TRBD2 on 6 matching bases. Germline values: CDR1 SNHLY, CDR2 FYNNEI. This CDR3 region has 13 residues. V was trimmed by 3 bases and J by 7 bases, leaving 11 bases between them. DNA of the CDR3: TGTGCCAGCAGTGACGGAGGGGCTAATACGCAGTATTTT. It encodes CASSDGGANTQYF.

The rearrangement links TRBV10-3 to TRBJ2-2, with 9 bases fitting TRBD1. Germline V gene data show CDR1 as ENHRY and CDR2 as SYGVKD. There are 15 residues in the CDR3. Trimming cost V 6 bases and J 2 bases; bases outside gene matches: 4. The CDR3 coding sequence is TGTGCCATCAGGCCAACAGGGGGCAACACCGGGGAGCTGTTTTTT. Translating gives CAIRPTGGNTGELFF.

This clonotype was picked up one time. The chain couples TRBV10-3 to TRBJ2-2, with TRBD2 matching 10 bases. Trimming took 5 bases from V and 5 from J; bases not matched to a gene: 11. Looked up from germline, CDR1 is ENHRY and CDR2 is SYGVKD. This CDR3 contains 17 residues. DNA for the CDR3: TGTGCCATCAGTAAAGCGGGAGGGCCCGAGGGGACCGGGGAGCTGTTTTTT. Residues: CAISKAGGPEGTGELFF.

The rearrangement joins TRBV28 to TRBJ2-5, with 7 nucleotides matching TRBD2. Per germline, CDR1 MDHEN and CDR2 SYDVKM. With 6 bases clipped from V and 6 bases from J, the junction kept 10 bases outside the gene matches. The length of the CDR3 is 14 residues. CDR3 sequence reads: CASRPGRYPQTQYF. The CDR3 coding sequence is TGTGCCAGCAGGCCCGGGAGGTATCCCCAGACCCAGTACTTC. Full variable domain (remainder filled in from reference TRBV28 and TRBJ2-5): DVKVTQSSRYLVKRTGEKVFLECVQDMDHENMFWYRQDPGLGLRLIYFSYDVKMKEKGDIPEGYSVSREKKERFSLILESASTNQTSMYLCASRPGRYPQTQYFGPGTRLLVL.

The chain couples TRBV29-1 to TRBJ2-5; 7 bases match TRBD1. The CDR3 covers 12 residues. The V gene end was trimmed by 7 bases and the J gene end by 3 bases; junction bases not matched to a gene: 5. Germline V CDR1 and CDR2: SQVTM, ANQGSEA. Written as DNA, the CDR3 is TGCAGCGGGGGACAGCAAAAAGAGACCCAGTACTTC. This sequence encodes CSGGQQKETQYF.

J is TRBJ1-5 and V is TRBV4-2; possibly TRBD1 for D (5 bases). The germline V gene has CDR1 LGHNA and CDR2 YNFKEQ. With 0 bases removed from V and 9 bases from J, the gap between germline ends came to 9 bases. The CDR3 is made up of 13 amino acids. The CDR3 DNA reads as TGTGCCAGCAGCCAAGAGTGGGACGGGCCCCAGCATTTT. Translated: CASSQEWDGPQHF.

V gene TRBV19 combines with J gene TRBJ1-2; possible D gene TRBD1, 6 bases. This CDR3 contains 14 residues. The V gene lost 5 bases and the J gene lost 4 bases, with 14 bases spanning the gap. CDR1 and CDR2 from the germline V gene are LNHDA and SQIVND (reference sequence). The CDR3 nucleotides read TGTGCCAGTAGTCTCGGACTGGGGGCCTATGGCTACACCTTC. Its translation is CASSLGLGAYGYTF. The full variable domain, in which reference TRBV19 and TRBJ1-2 provide the parts outside the CDR3, is DGGITQSPKYLFRKEGQNVTLSCEQNLNHDAMYWYRQDPGQGLRLIYYSQIVNDFQKGDIAEGYSVSREKKESFPLTVTSAQKNPTAFYLCASSLGLGAYGYTFGSGTRLTVV.

The J gene is TRBJ1-1, the V gene TRBV10-3, with 8 bases identical to TRBD1. Germline loops: CDR1 ENHRY, CDR2 SYGVKD. Losses at the gene ends were 4 bases for V and 5 bases for J; bases not matched to a gene: 0. The CDR3 is made up of 12 amino acids. CDR3 bases: TGTGCCATCAGTGGGACAGGGACTGAAGCTTTCTTT. Translated, it gives CAISGTGTEAFF.

Only one count was recorded for this clonotype. CDR3 nucleotides: TGTGCCAGCAGCCAAGTTCCGGGACTAGCGGGTTTCCGCACAGATACGCAGTATTTT. This gives the protein CASSQVPGLAGFRTDTQYF. This rearrangement joins TRBV14 to TRBJ2-3; 12 bases agree with TRBD2. The CDR3 spans 19 residues. V was pared by 1 base and J by 1 base, with 9 bases of the junction left unmatched. CDR1 and CDR2 from the germline V gene are SGHDN and FVKESK.

This clonotype has only one observation. The chain has TRBV4-2 and TRBJ2-5; TRBD1 might be the D (6 bases). Germline V gene data show CDR1 as LGHNA and CDR2 as YNFKEQ. Trimming removed 3 bases at V and 2 bases at J, with 10 bases between. The CDR3 has 14 amino acids. The CDR3 region has the DNA TGTGCCAGCAGCCAGTCGGGACAACAAGAGACCCAGTACTTC. This sequence encodes CASSQSGQQETQYF.

The chain couples TRBV11-2 to TRBJ1-1, with a tentative D call TRBD1 (6 bases). CDR3 length equals 15 residues. Trimming stripped 3 bases from V and 7 bases from J, with 18 bases between. Germline V gene data show CDR1 as SGHAT and CDR2 as FQNNGV. The CDR3 region is CASSFHQMGAVEAFF. As DNA, the CDR3 is TGTGCCAGCAGCTTCCACCAGATGGGGGCAGTTGAAGCTTTCTTT. Supplemented by reference TRBV11-2 and TRBJ1-1, the full variable domain reads EAGVAQSPRYKIIEKRQSVAFWCNPISGHATLYWYQQILGQGPKLLIQFQNNGVVDDSQLPKDRFSAERLKGVDSTLKIQPAKLEDSAVYLCASSFHQMGAVEAFFGQGTRLTVV.

This chain joins TRBV4-2 and TRBJ2-7, with D hard to call. Trimming left V 1 base short and J 9 bases short, with 22 bases between. CDR3 length equals 16 residues. Germline assignment: CDR1 LGHNA and CDR2 YNFKEQ. This chain's CDR3 is CASSQVSARAGLGQYF. CDR3 nucleotide sequence: TGTGCCAGCAGCCAAGTTTCAGCTAGGGCAGGCCTCGGGCAGTACTTC.

In this sample, this clonotype turned up once. This chain uses TRBV10-3 with TRBJ2-1; tentative D call: TRBD1 (7 bases). The germline V gene has CDR1 ENHRY and CDR2 SYGVKD. Trimming removed 5 bases at V and 9 bases at J, with 17 bases between. This CDR3 comprises 14 residues. CDR3 DNA sequence: TGTGCCATCAGTAAACCCGCTCAGGGGGGTGAGCAGTTCTTC. Translation gives CAISKPAQGGEQFF.

With regard to this clonotype: Relative to the germline gene, one junction end is altered; a read error may explain this. The chain is built from TRBV7-7 and TRBJ2-5; weak D call: TRBD2 (5 bases). The CDR3 runs to 13 residues. Germline V lookup: CDR1 SSHAT, CDR2 FNYEAQ (reference sequence). CDR3 residues: CASSQDFWETQYF. In nucleotides, the CDR3 is TGTGCTAGCAGCCAGGACTTTTGGGAGACCCAGTACTTC.